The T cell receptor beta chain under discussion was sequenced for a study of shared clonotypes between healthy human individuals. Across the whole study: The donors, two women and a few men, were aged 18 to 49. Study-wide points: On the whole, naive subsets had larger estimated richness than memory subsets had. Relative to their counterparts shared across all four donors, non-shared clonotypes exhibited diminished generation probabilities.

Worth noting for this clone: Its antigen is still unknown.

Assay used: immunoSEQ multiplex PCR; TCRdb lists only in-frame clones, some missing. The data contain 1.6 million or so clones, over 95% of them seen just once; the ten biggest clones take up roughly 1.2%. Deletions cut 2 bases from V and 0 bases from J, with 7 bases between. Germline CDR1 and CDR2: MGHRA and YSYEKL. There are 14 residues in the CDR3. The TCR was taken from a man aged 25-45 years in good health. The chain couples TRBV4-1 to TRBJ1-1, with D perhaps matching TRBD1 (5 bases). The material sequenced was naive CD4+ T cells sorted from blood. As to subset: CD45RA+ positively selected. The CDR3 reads CASSQTGMNTEAFF. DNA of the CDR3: TGCGCCAGCAGCCAAACAGGAATGAACACTGAAGCTTTCTTT.